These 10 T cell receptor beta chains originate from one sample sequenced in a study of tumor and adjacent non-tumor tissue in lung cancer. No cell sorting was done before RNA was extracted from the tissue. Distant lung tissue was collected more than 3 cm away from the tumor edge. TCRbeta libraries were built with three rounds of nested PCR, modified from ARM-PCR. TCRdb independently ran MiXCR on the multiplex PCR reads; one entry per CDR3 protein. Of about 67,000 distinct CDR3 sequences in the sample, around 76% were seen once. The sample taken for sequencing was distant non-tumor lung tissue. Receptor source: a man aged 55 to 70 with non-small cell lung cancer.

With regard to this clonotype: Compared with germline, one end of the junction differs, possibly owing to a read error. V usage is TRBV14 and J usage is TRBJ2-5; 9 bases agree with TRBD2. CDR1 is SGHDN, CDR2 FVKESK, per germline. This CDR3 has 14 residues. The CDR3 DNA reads TGTGTCAGTAGCCGTAGCGGGGGCAGGGAGACCCAATACTTC. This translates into CVSSRSGGRETQYF.

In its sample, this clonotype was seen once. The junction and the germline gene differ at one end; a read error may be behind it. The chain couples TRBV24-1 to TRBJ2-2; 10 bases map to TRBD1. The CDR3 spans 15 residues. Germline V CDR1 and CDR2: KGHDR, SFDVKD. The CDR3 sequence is CATSDMGQGTGGLFF. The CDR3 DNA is TGTGCCACCAGTGATATGGGACAGGGGACCGGGGGGCTGTTTTTT.

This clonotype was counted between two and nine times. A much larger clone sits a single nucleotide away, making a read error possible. For the CDR3, the DNA is TGCAGTGCTAGAGAAAGCGGGATAGTGGCCTACGAGCAGTACTTC. This gives the protein CSARESGIVAYEQYF. The gene calls are TRBV20-1 and TRBJ2-7; TRBD2 matches 7 bases. Per the germline V gene, CDR1 is DFQATT and CDR2 is SNEGSKA (reference sequence). The CDR3 has 15 residues. Trimming took 0 bases from V and 2 from J; bases not matched to a gene: 7.

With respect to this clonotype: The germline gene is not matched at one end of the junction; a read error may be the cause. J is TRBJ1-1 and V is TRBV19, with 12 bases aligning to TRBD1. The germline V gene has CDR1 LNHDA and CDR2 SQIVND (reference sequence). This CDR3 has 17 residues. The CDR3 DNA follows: TGTGCCAGTAGATACAGGGACAGGGGGCGTCTGGACACTGAAGTTTTCTTT. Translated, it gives CASRYRDRGRLDTEVFF.

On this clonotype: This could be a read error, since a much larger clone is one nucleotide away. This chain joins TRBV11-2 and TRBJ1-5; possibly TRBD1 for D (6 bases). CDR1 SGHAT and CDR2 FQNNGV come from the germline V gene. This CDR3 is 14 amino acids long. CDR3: CACSLEGGNQPQHF. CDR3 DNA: TGTGCCTGCAGCTTAGAGGGGGGGAATCAGCCCCAGCATTTT. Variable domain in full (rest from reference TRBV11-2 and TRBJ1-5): EAGVAQSPRYKIIEKRQSVAFWCNPISGHATLYWYQQILGQGPKLLIQFQNNGVVDDSQLPKDRFSAERLKGVDSTLKIQPAKLEDSAVYLCACSLEGGNQPQHFGDGTRLSIL.

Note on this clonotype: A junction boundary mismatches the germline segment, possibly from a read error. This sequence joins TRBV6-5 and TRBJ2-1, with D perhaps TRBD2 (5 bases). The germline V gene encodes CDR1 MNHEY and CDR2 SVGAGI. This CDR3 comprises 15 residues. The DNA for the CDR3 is TGTGCCAGCAGCTACTCGAAGCGCAGCGGCAATGAGCAGTTCTTC. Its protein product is CASSYSKRSGNEQFF.

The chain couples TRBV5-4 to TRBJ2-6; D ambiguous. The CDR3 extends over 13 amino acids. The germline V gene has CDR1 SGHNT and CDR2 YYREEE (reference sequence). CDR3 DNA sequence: TGTGATGGCCGCGTCGGGGGGGCCAACGTCCTGACTTTC. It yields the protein CDGRVGGANVLTF.

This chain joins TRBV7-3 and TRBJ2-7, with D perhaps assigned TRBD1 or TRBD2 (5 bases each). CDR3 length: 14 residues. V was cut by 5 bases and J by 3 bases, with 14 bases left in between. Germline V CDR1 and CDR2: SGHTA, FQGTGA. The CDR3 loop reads CASSTGPNFYEQYF. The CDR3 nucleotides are TGTGCCAGCAGCACGGGACCAAACTTCTACGAGCAGTACTTC.

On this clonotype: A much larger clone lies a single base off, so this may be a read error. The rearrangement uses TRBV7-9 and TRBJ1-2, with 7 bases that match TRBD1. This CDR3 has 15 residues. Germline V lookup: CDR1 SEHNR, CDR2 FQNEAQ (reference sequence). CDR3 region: CASSLAHPDQGGYAF. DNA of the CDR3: TGTGCCAGCAGCTTAGCGCACCCGGACCAGGGGGGCTACGCCTTC.

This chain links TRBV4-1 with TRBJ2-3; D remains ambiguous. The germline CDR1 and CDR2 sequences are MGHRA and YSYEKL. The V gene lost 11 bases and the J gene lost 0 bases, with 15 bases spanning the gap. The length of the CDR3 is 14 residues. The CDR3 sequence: CAGTPLGSTDTQYF. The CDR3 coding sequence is TGCGCCGGCACTCCCCTAGGCAGCACAGATACGCAGTATTTT.